This TCR beta chain was documented in a study of blood T cell repertoires in COVID-19. About the research overall: Acute and convalescent COVID-19 samples came from the United States, Italy and Spain.

Per the original methods: By means of reference gene primer amplification, nucleated cell counts were estimated. Repertoires were generated with immunoSEQ multiplex PCR, while TCRdb's copy carries only in-frame clones and drops some. Clonal size and the V and J genes are those of that table, whereas D and trimming came from the DNA. The data hold fewer than 500,000 clones, with roughly 88% observed a single time. Material for sequencing was PBMCs or T cells enriched from blood (not recorded which). The receptor was derived from a woman in her thirties with acute COVID-19.

The CDR3 region has the DNA TGCGCCAGCAGATCTACAGCAACTAATGAAAAACTGTTTTTT. Translation: CASRSTATNEKLFF. The genes are TRBV5-1 and TRBJ1-4; no clear D. Trimming stripped 5 bases from V and 0 bases from J, with 8 bases between. The CDR3 totals 14 residues. From germline, CDR1 is SGHRS and CDR2 YFSETQ. The full variable domain, with the rest looked up from reference TRBV5-1 and TRBJ1-4, is KAGVTQTPRYLIKTRGQQVTLSCSPISGHRSVSWYQQTPGQGLQFLFEYFSETQRNKGNFPGRFSGRQFSNSRSEMNVSTLELGDSALYLCASRSTATNEKLFFGSGTQLSVL.